One sample yielded the 10 T cell receptor beta chains listed below, sequenced in a study of regulatory T cells in long-lasting Graves disease. Arm-PCR of CDR3 regions with iRepertoire HTBI primers generated TCR beta libraries. MiXCR, run by TCRdb on the multiplex PCR reads, gives a single entry per CDR3 protein. The repertoire has some 410,000 distinct CDR3 sequences, about 17% of them found once; the top ten carry over 8.5%. Specified time point: newly diagnosed GD, antithyroid drugs for less than 3 months. RNA extracted from PBMCs served as the sequencing template. The sample also formed part of further work on T cells in Graves' hyperthyroidism and ophthalmopathy.

Sample: peripheral blood mononuclear cells (PBMCs), taken at new diagnosis, from a patient treated with antithyroid drugs. Every receptor here comes from a woman between 25 and 40 years old with Graves disease.

This chain joins TRBV6-2 or TRBV6-3 and TRBJ2-1; a weak D match, TRBD2 (6 bases). The V gene lost 4 bases and the J gene lost 6 bases, with 16 bases spanning the gap. Germline loops: CDR1 MNHEY, CDR2 SVGEGT. The length of the CDR3 is 15 residues. Here the CDR3 reads CASSSKRALSNEQFF. The DNA for the CDR3 is TGTGCCAGCAGTTCGAAGCGGGCCCTTTCCAATGAGCAGTTCTTC.

About this clonotype itself: A much larger clone lies a single base off, so this may be a read error. The rearrangement links TRBV2 to TRBJ2-1, with D perhaps being TRBD1 or TRBD2 (5 bases each). V was clipped by 5 bases and J by 10 bases, with 18 bases between them. This CDR3 is 14 amino acids long. Germline V gene data show CDR1 as SNHLY and CDR2 as FYNNEI. The CDR3 reads CASSIHRDAYEQFF. CDR3 DNA: TGTGCCAGCAGTATACACCGGGACGCATACGAGCAGTTCTTC. Together with reference TRBV2 and TRBJ2-1, the CDR3 gives the full variable domain: EPEVTQTPSHQVTQMGQEVILRCVPISNHLYFYWYRQILGQKVEFLVSFYNNEISEKSEIFDDQFSVERPDGSNFTLKIRSTKLEDSAMYFCASSIHRDAYEQFFGPGTRLTVL.

The chain uses TRBV9 and TRBJ1-1; the match to TRBD1 covers 7 bases. Germline assignment: CDR1 SGDLS and CDR2 YYNGEE. This CDR3 comprises 12 residues. The V segment lost 3 bases and the J segment 8 bases; nucleotides outside the gene matches: 4. The chain's CDR3 is CASSARQGEAFF. The CDR3 DNA reads TGTGCCAGCAGCGCAAGACAGGGAGAAGCTTTCTTT. Together with reference TRBV9 and TRBJ1-1, the CDR3 gives the full variable domain: DSGVTQTPKHLITATGQRVTLRCSPRSGDLSVYWYQQSLDQGLQFLIQYYNGEERAKGNILERFSAQQFPDLHSELNLSSLELGDSALYFCASSARQGEAFFGQGTRLTVV.

This clonotype was observed at least ten times. V gene TRBV11-1 combines with J gene TRBJ2-1, with TRBD2 matching 10 bases. Per germline, CDR1 SGHAT and CDR2 FQDESV (reference sequence). Losses at the gene ends were 5 bases for V and 7 bases for J; bases not matched to a gene: 14. The CDR3 runs 17 residues. The CDR3, as DNA: TGTGCCAGCAGCCCGTATCTGGGGGCTAGCGGGAGTAATGAGCAGTTCTTC. Translating it yields CASSPYLGASGSNEQFF.

The rearrangement links TRBV7-8 to TRBJ2-4, with TRBD1 matching over 9 bases. V lost 1 base to trimming and J lost 10 bases; unmatched junction nucleotides: 2. Looked up from germline, CDR1 is SGHVS and CDR2 is FQNEAQ. This CDR3 is 13 amino acids long. CDR3 nucleotide sequence: TGTGCCAGCAGCTTAGGGACAGGGGCAATTCAGTACTTC. It specifies CASSLGTGAIQYF.

This clonotype was observed a handful of times. This chain connects TRBV7-9 to TRBJ2-2; D gene ambiguous. Per germline, CDR1 SEHNR and CDR2 FQNEAQ (reference sequence). The CDR3 has 14 residues. V dropped 1 base and J dropped 5 bases, with 8 bases sitting between them. The CDR3 loop reads CASSLGQATGELFF. CDR3 nucleotide sequence: TGTGCCAGCAGCTTAGGGCAGGCAACCGGGGAGCTGTTTTTT.

The chain uses TRBV4-3 and TRBJ2-2, with a weak D call TRBD1 (5 bases). Between the trimmed V and J ends, which lost 5 bases and 0 bases, there was a span of 10 bases. CDR3 length: 15 amino acids. From germline, CDR1 is LGHNA and CDR2 YSLEER. CDR3 residues: CASSGHEANTGELFF. The CDR3 DNA is TGCGCCAGCAGCGGACATGAGGCGAACACCGGGGAGCTGTTTTTT.

Note on this clonotype: A read error may be the cause here, since a much bigger clone is one base away. CDR3 amino acids: CASRFPGQPDQPQHF. CDR3 DNA: TGTGCCAGCAGGTTCCCGGGACAACCTGATCAGCCCCAGCATTTT. The chain carries TRBV28 and TRBJ1-5; possibly TRBD1 for D (6 bases). Germline V gene lookup returns CDR1 MDHEN and CDR2 SYDVKM. V lost 6 bases and J lost 5, with 17 bases in between. CDR3 length equals 15 residues.

This clonotype was detected many times. This chain links TRBV5-1 with TRBJ1-1; 8 bases map to TRBD1. CDR3 length equals 16 residues. Unmatched junction bases numbered 9, after V lost 2 bases and J lost 3 bases. Germline V gene lookup returns CDR1 SGHRS and CDR2 YFSETQ. As DNA, the CDR3 is TGCGCCAGCAGCTTCCGGGACAGGTTATTCGACACTGAAGCTTTCTTT. This codes for CASSFRDRLFDTEAFF.

The genes are TRBV29-1 and TRBJ1-1; D not resolved. Trimming removed 4 bases at V and 5 bases at J, with 5 bases between. CDR1 and CDR2 (germline): SQVTM, ANQGSEA. This CDR3 has 10 residues. CDR3 sequence: CSVAETEAFF. CDR3 nucleotide sequence: TGCAGCGTTGCCGAGACTGAAGCTTTCTTT.